This T cell receptor beta chain was recorded in a study of beta chain features in type 1 diabetes. Investigators reverse transcribed all isolated RNA, so they sequenced expressed TCRB transcripts. Clones were sequenced by immunoSEQ multiplex PCR, and TCRdb holds only the in-frame ones, with some missing. The table has 860,000 or so clones, 15% to 20% seen once; the top ten hold around 0.02%. The germline V gene encodes CDR1 SGHDN and CDR2 FVKESK. Trimming shortened V by 4 bases and J by 9 bases, and 10 bases separated the two germline ends. CDR3 length equals 13 residues. Notes on the study in general: There were fewer insertions and more deletions at the VDJ junctions of type 1 diabetes patients. Researchers reported that naive, central memory and Treg TCRB repertoires appeared more similar in patients than in healthy donors.

Each of the sorted populations had a purity greater than 98%. Details on this clone: Its antigen remains unknown.

The receptor was derived from a woman younger than 30 in good health. The chain couples TRBV14 to TRBJ1-6; D is ambiguous. Sequencing used naive CD4+ T cells from blood. The CDR3 DNA is TGTGCCAGCAGCCTAAAGTGGGGTTCACCCCTCCACTTT. Translating gives CASSLKWGSPLHF.